This section outlines one T cell receptor (beta chain) sequence together with its context. Its antigen is undetermined. The source of the sample is a study of CD8+ T cells in alopecia areata. Once RNA had been extracted, it was reverse transcribed into cDNA to act as the sequencing template. The table came from immunoSEQ multiplex PCR; TCRdb's copy has only in-frame clones and leaves some out. The data contain roughly 150,000 clones, about 60% of them singletons. Study-level findings and limits: Scalp sample data also include resident alphabeta T cells from normal skin. Possibly as an HLA-related effect, TCR sharing across patients appeared less clear than in mice. Affected scalp, especially in alopecia totalis/universalis, had a higher clonality than normal scalp did.

The researchers isolated CD4+ and CD8+ T cells from PBMCs by sorting. CDR1 and CDR2 (germline): SQVTM, ANQGSEA. There are 14 residues in the CDR3. V lost 7 bases and J lost 4; bases outside the gene matches: 6. Sequences were obtained from CD4+ T cells sorted from blood. V gene TRBV29-1 combines with J gene TRBJ2-1; 11 bases are shared with TRBD1. This clonotype was obtained from a human donor in good health. The CDR3 region has the DNA TGCAGCGGAAGGGACAGGGGGATATACAATGAGCAGTTCTTC. It yields the protein CSGRDRGIYNEQFF.